Listed below are T cell receptor beta chains from one sample, sequenced in a study of blood T cell repertoires in COVID-19. Clones were read by immunoSEQ multiplex PCR, and TCRdb kept only the in-frame ones, dropping some. The sample shows 35,000 to 45,000 clones, about 80% of them seen only once. The sample consisted of peripheral blood. These receptor sequences come from a human donor in a cohort sampled during active COVID-19. Both conserved end residues are part of each CDR3. D genes are given only for firm matches. Size tells how often a clone was seen (once, few, many) or the class of an expanded clone, and some rows leave it out.

d_gene	abundance	v_gene	j_gene	CDR3nt	CDR3aa
NA	NA	TRBV28	TRBJ1-2	TGTGCCAGCACCAGCGGGGGGGTCTATGGCTACACCTTC	CASTSGGVYGYTF
NA	NA	TRBV3-1/TRBV3-2	TRBJ1-6	TGTGCCAGCAGCCAAGGGCAACGGGTTAATTCACCCCTCCACTTT	CASSQGQRVNSPLHF
NA	NA	TRBV7-9	TRBJ2-3	TGTGCCAGCAGCGGAGGCGGGATCCCAATCACAGATACGCAGTATTTT	CASSGGGIPITDTQYF
TRBD1	NA	TRBV7-3	TRBJ2-5	TGTGCCAGCAGCTCACAGGGGGACGGGACCCAGTACTTC	CASSSQGDGTQYF
TRBD1	NA	TRBV19	TRBJ1-5	TGTGCCAGTAGTATAGATAGACAGGGCGAACAGCCCCAGCATTTT	CASSIDRQGEQPQHF
TRBD2	NA	TRBV19	TRBJ2-5	TGTGCCAGTAGTATGGTAGCGGGAGGTTACCAAGAGACCCAGTACTTC	CASSMVAGGYQETQYF
NA	NA	TRBV6-1	TRBJ2-1	TGTGCCAGCAGTGACGGCGGTAATGAGCAGTTCTTC	CASSDGGNEQFF
TRBD1	NA	TRBV5-1	TRBJ2-3	TGCGCCAGCAGCGGGGGACAGACTAGCACAGATACGCAGTATTTT	CASSGGQTSTDTQYF
TRBD2	NA	TRBV7-2	TRBJ2-1	TGTGCCAGCAGTCCGGGACTAGCGGGAGACAATGAGCAGTTCTTC	CASSPGLAGDNEQFF
TRBD1	NA	TRBV7-2	TRBJ2-7	TGTGCCAGCAGCTTACCGGGACAGGGGGCCGACGAGCAGTACTTC	CASSLPGQGADEQYF
NA	NA	TRBV7-6	TRBJ2-7	TGTGCCAGCAGCTGGGGGGACAGAGGTTTCTACGAGCAGTACTTC	CASSWGDRGFYEQYF
TRBD2	NA	TRBV27	TRBJ2-7	TGTGCCAGCAGTGCTACTAGCGGGAGTTACGAGCAGTACTTC	CASSATSGSYEQYF
TRBD2	NA	TRBV30	TRBJ2-1	TGTGCCTGGAGTCACGGGGGGGGCGATGAGCAGTTCTTC	CAWSHGGGDEQFF
NA	NA	TRBV21-1	TRBJ2-5	TGTGCCAGCACCAGGAACCAACAAGAGACCCAGTACTTC	CASTRNQQETQYF
TRBD2	NA	TRBV28	TRBJ2-2	TGTGCCAGCTCTAAAGGCGGGGGGAACACCGGGGAGCTGTTTTTT	CASSKGGGNTGELFF
TRBD1	NA	TRBV27	TRBJ2-5	TGTGCCAGCAGACCCTGGACAGGGGCGCGGAGAGAGACCCAGTACTTC	CASRPWTGARRETQYF
TRBD2	NA	TRBV5-1	TRBJ2-1	TGCGCCAGCAGCTTAGCGGGGGCCCACAATGAGCAGTTCTTC	CASSLAGAHNEQFF
TRBD2	NA	TRBV5-4	TRBJ2-3	TGTGCCAGCAGCGGGGCGGGAGCGGCAGATACGCAGTATTTT	CASSGAGAADTQYF
TRBD1	NA	TRBV11-3	TRBJ2-2	TGTGCCAGCAGCTCCCCGACAGGGAACTTCGGGGAGCTGTTTTTT	CASSSPTGNFGELFF
NA	NA	TRBV28	TRBJ1-5	TGTGCCAGCAGTTTACAGGGCCACAATCAGCCCCAGCATTTT	CASSLQGHNQPQHF
NA	NA	TRBV5-5	TRBJ1-4	TGTGCCAGCAGCTTGGACGGAGGGACTAATGAAAAACTGTTTTTT	CASSLDGGTNEKLFF
TRBD2	NA	TRBV5-1	TRBJ2-3	TGCGCCAGCAGCTTGGCGGGAGGCGGGAGCACAGATACGCAGTATTTT	CASSLAGGGSTDTQYF
NA	few	TRBV6-1	TRBJ2-7	TGTGCCAGCAGTGAATGGGGCCTCTACGAGCAGTACTTC	CASSEWGLYEQYF
TRBD1	NA	TRBV10-3	TRBJ1-2	TGTGCCATCAGTCCCCAGGGGGCGGATGGCTACACCTTC	CAISPQGADGYTF
NA	NA	TRBV6-5	TRBJ2-1	TGTGCCAGCAGGGCCGACAATGAGCAGTTCTTC	CASRADNEQFF
TRBD2	NA	TRBV5-6	TRBJ2-7	TGTGCCAGCAGCAAACTAGCGGGAGCGTGGTGGCAGTACTTC	CASSKLAGAWWQYF
TRBD1	NA	TRBV7-3	TRBJ1-6	TGTGCCAGCAGCCCACCGACAGGGCACTCACCCCTCCACTTT	CASSPPTGHSPLHF
NA	NA	TRBV6-1	TRBJ1-5	TGTGCCAGCAGTGAAGACTATTTTCAGCCCCAGCATTTT	CASSEDYFQPQHF
TRBD1	NA	TRBV28	TRBJ1-1	TGTGCCAGCAGTTTGACAGGGGGCGGGTCGATGAACACTGAAGCTTTCTTT	CASSLTGGGSMNTEAFF
TRBD1	NA	TRBV27	TRBJ1-2	TGTGCCAGCAGTACTCAGGGACAGGGGTCTAACTATGGCTACACCTTC	CASSTQGQGSNYGYTF
NA	NA	TRBV7-2	TRBJ2-7	TGTGCCAGCAGCCCCGACAGGCAGACGTACGAGCAGTACTTC	CASSPDRQTYEQYF
TRBD2	once	TRBV6-1	TRBJ2-7	TGTGCCAGCAGTGGACTTTACGGGGCGGGAGGAGGAGAGCAGTACTTC	CASSGLYGAGGGEQYF
TRBD1	NA	TRBV7-2	TRBJ2-5	TGTGCCAGCAGCCCTAACCGGGACAGGGGAAGAGAGACCCAGTACTTC	CASSPNRDRGRETQYF
TRBD2	NA	TRBV10-3	TRBJ2-2	TGTGCCATCACTAGGACTAGTTTAACACACACCGGGGAGCTGTTTTTT	CAITRTSLTHTGELFF
NA	NA	TRBV5-1	TRBJ2-2	TGCGCCAGCAGCGTTCTAGGGGGGGCGTCGAGCACCGGGGAGCTGTTTTTT	CASSVLGGASSTGELFF
NA	medium-sized	TRBV5-4	TRBJ1-2	TGTGCCAGCAGCCTCGGAGGCAGTGGCTCGATGGGGGGCTACACCTTC	CASSLGGSGSMGGYTF
TRBD2	NA	TRBV10-3	TRBJ2-7	TGTGCCATCAGTGACCGGACTAGCGGCTCCTACGAGCAGTACTTC	CAISDRTSGSYEQYF
TRBD1	NA	TRBV6-5	TRBJ1-5	TGTGCCAGCCGGACAGGGTTAAGTCAGCCCCAGCATTTT	CASRTGLSQPQHF
TRBD2	NA	TRBV18	TRBJ2-7	TGTGCCAGCTCACCTAAGGAACTAGCGGGAGTCTCCTACGAGCAGTACTTC	CASSPKELAGVSYEQYF
NA	NA	TRBV7-2	TRBJ2-5	TGTGCCAGCAGCTTAGTTGCAGGGTCTGAGGAGACCCAGTACTTC	CASSLVAGSEETQYF
TRBD1	NA	TRBV5-1	TRBJ2-3	TGCGCCAGCAGCTCCCTCGGACAGGGGGGTACGCAGTATTTT	CASSSLGQGGTQYF
TRBD1	NA	TRBV7-2	TRBJ1-4	TGTGCCAGCAGCTTAGGCGGACAGGGGAGTAATGAAAAACTGTTTTTT	CASSLGGQGSNEKLFF
NA	once	TRBV7-6	TRBJ2-2	TGTGCCAGCAGCTTAAGGAGATCCCGTGGAGCGGACAACACCGGGGAGCTGTTTTTT	CASSLRRSRGADNTGELFF
NA	NA	TRBV7-9	TRBJ2-4	TGTGCCAGCAGCATGGGGCTAGCGCAACTAGCCAAAAACATTCAGTACTTC	CASSMGLAQLAKNIQYF
TRBD2	NA	TRBV28	TRBJ2-7	TGTGCTAGCGGGGGCCCCTACGAGCAGTACTTC	CASGGPYEQYF
TRBD1	NA	TRBV6-1	TRBJ2-3	TGTGCCAGCAGTGAAGTATTGGGGACAGAGGATACGCAGTATTTT	CASSEVLGTEDTQYF
NA	NA	TRBV2	TRBJ1-6	TGTGCCAGCAGTGGCGGTTCTAATTCACCCCTCCACTTT	CASSGGSNSPLHF
NA	NA	TRBV15	TRBJ2-1	TGTGCCACCAGCAGAGATTTTGGGCGGGCGCTAACCGGGAATGAGCAGTTCTTC	CATSRDFGRALTGNEQFF
TRBD1	few	TRBV12-5	TRBJ2-5	TGTGCTAGTGGTTCGGGACAGGGTGGAGGAGAGACCCAGTACTTC	CASGSGQGGGETQYF
TRBD1	NA	TRBV24-1	TRBJ1-1	TGTGCCACCGTACTACAGACAGGGGGACTCAAGAACACTGAAGCTTTCTTT	CATVLQTGGLKNTEAFF
NA	NA	TRBV11-2	TRBJ2-7	TGTGCCAGCAGCCCGTCTGGGCAGTACGAGCAGTACTTC	CASSPSGQYEQYF
TRBD2	NA	TRBV6-1	TRBJ2-1	TGTGCCAGCAGTGAAGCGCTTCTGTGGACTAGCGGGCACAATGAGCAGTTCTTC	CASSEALLWTSGHNEQFF
NA	NA	TRBV5-1	TRBJ1-2	TGCGCCAGCAGCTCCCTATCAGGATCCTATGGCTACACCTTC	CASSSLSGSYGYTF
TRBD2	NA	TRBV24-1	TRBJ2-2	TGTGCCACCAGCGCCCCTAGCGGGAGAGGCACCGGGGAGCTGTTTTTT	CATSAPSGRGTGELFF
NA	few	TRBV9	TRBJ1-2	NA	CASSVGPGLGYGYTF
NA	few	TRBV10-2	TRBJ2-3	TGCGCCAGCAGTGAGACTGGAGATACGCAGTATTTT	CASSETGDTQYF
NA	NA	TRBV5-4	TRBJ1-1	TGTGCCAGCAGCTTGCGGCAGGGGCAGGACACTGAAGCTTTCTTT	CASSLRQGQDTEAFF
NA	NA	TRBV2	TRBJ2-1	TGTGCCAGCAGTGAAGGAAACAGGGCCCCTCTCTTC	CASSEGNRAPLF
TRBD1	NA	TRBV7-9	TRBJ2-2	TGTGCCAGCAGCCTCGGCGACAGGGTCACCGGGGAGCTGTTTTTT	CASSLGDRVTGELFF
NA	NA	TRBV9	TRBJ2-7	TGTGCCAGCAGCGTAGCGGGCTCCTACGAGCAGTACTTC	CASSVAGSYEQYF